This T cell receptor (beta chain) was identified during a study of neoadjuvant nivolumab and ipilimumab in lung cancer. Looking at the study overall: The combination arm added day-1 ipilimumab 1 mg/kg to nivolumab 3 mg/kg on days 1, 15, 29.

CDR3 length: 15 residues. V dropped 1 base and J dropped 0 bases, with 12 bases sitting between them. Germline-derived CDR1 and CDR2 are GTSNPN and SVGIG (reference sequence). Clones were read by immunoSEQ multiplex PCR, and TCRdb kept only the in-frame ones, dropping some. The repertoire has tens of thousands of clones, about 83% of them found once; the top ten carry just over 5%. This clone has a single count. The antigen is not known. Overall study results and limits: TCR receptors were sequenced in few samples. Only two of four nivolumab-treated tumors gained richness and clonality by surgery. Pathologic regression was not significantly tied to TCR clonality.

Sequenced here: tumor tissue, sampled after neoadjuvant nivolumab, alone or with ipilimumab, at or shortly before surgery. The sequence was collected from an adult with non-small cell lung cancer. J is TRBJ1-1 and V is TRBV30; D is ambiguous. In nucleotides, the CDR3 is TGTGCCTGGAGTGACGTACAGCTCATGAACACTGAAGCTTTCTTT. This encodes CAWSDVQLMNTEAFF.